A selection of T cell receptor beta chains follows, all from one sample in a study of blood T cell repertoires in COVID-19. The protocol was immunoSEQ multiplex PCR, while the TCRdb copy is restricted to in-frame clones and leaves out a portion. This table holds over 200,000 clones, 65% to 90% found once. The sample taken for sequencing was PBMCs or T cells enriched from blood (not recorded which). All receptors come from a man younger than 35 who had recovered from COVID-19. Both conserved end residues are part of each CDR3. The D gene is left open where the match is weak. Size values are once, few and many counts, or a class for expanded clones, and some rows have none.

v_gene	j_gene	abundance	d_gene	CDR3nt	CDR3aa
TRBV4-2	TRBJ2-7	NA	TRBD2	TGTGCCAGCAGCCAAGTTAGGCCGGTTGGCTCAATCAGCGGGGTCTACGAGCAGTACTTC	CASSQVRPVGSISGVYEQYF
TRBV11-3	TRBJ2-1	NA	TRBD1	TGTGCCAGCAGCAAAGGTGGGGACAGGGTTAGAAATGAGCAGTTCTTC	CASSKGGDRVRNEQFF
TRBV5-4	TRBJ2-5	NA	NA	TGTGCCAGCAGCTTCCCCCAGGGTGGAGGGGAGACCCAGTACTTC	CASSFPQGGGETQYF
TRBV6-5	TRBJ2-7	once	TRBD2	TGTGCCAGCAGTTACTCGGCGGGGGGGTCCTACGAGCAGTACTTC	CASSYSAGGSYEQYF
TRBV5-6	TRBJ1-1	NA	NA	TGTGCCAGCAGCTTGGACAGGGACACTGAAGCTTTCTTT	CASSLDRDTEAFF
TRBV6-1	TRBJ1-3	NA	NA	TGTGCCAGCAGTGAAGGGCAGCCTTACAGCTCTGGAAACACCATATATTTT	CASSEGQPYSSGNTIYF
TRBV6-2/TRBV6-3	TRBJ2-1	NA	TRBD2	TGTGCCAGCAGTTTCACGACTAGCGGGAAGAATACCAATGAGCAGTTCTTC	CASSFTTSGKNTNEQFF
TRBV13	TRBJ2-5	NA	NA	TGTGCCAGCAGCGCCAGACAGCGCGAAGAGACCCAGTACTTC	CASSARQREETQYF
TRBV28	TRBJ2-7	NA	NA	TGTGCCAGCAGTTTTGGCGGGATTATAGGCGAGCAGTACTTC	CASSFGGIIGEQYF
TRBV3-1/TRBV3-2	TRBJ2-5	NA	NA	TGTGCCAGCAGCCAAGATCAAGGGGGGGACCAAGAGACCCAGTACTTC	CASSQDQGGDQETQYF
TRBV7-2	TRBJ1-1	NA	TRBD1	TGTGCCAGCAGCTTAAGAGCCGGGACAGCGAAGAACACTGAAGCTTTCTTT	CASSLRAGTAKNTEAFF
TRBV25-1	TRBJ1-1	NA	NA	TGTGCCAGCAGTCCCCTAGGAAAAGCGGAAGAGGCTTTCTTT	CASSPLGKAEEAFF
TRBV14	TRBJ2-7	NA	NA	TGTGCCAGCAGCCAGGTGCACCTAACCTACGAGCAGTACTTC	CASSQVHLTYEQYF
TRBV14	TRBJ2-1	once	TRBD2	TGTGCCAGCAGCCAAGTTAACCTCCGGGGGGGGATCTACAATGAGCAGTTCTTC	CASSQVNLRGGIYNEQFF
TRBV19	TRBJ2-5	NA	TRBD2	TGTGCCAGTACCCCTCGGGCTAGCGGGAGGCAATACTTC	CASTPRASGRQYF
TRBV19	TRBJ2-2	once	NA	TGTGCCAGTAGTACTCCGGGATTTCGCACCGGGGAGCTGTTTTTT	CASSTPGFRTGELFF
TRBV4-2	TRBJ1-2	NA	NA	TGTGCCAGCAGCCAAGTTCGGCAGGCTCCCTATGGCTACACCTTC	CASSQVRQAPYGYTF
TRBV6-6	TRBJ1-2	NA	TRBD1	TGTGCCAGCAGTTACTCGGGACGACAGGGAAGGGGTGGCTACACCTTC	CASSYSGRQGRGGYTF
TRBV6-1	TRBJ2-2	NA	TRBD2	TGTGCCAGCAGTGGTGGACTAGCGGGACCCACCGGGGAGCTGTTTTTT	CASSGGLAGPTGELFF
TRBV27	TRBJ1-1	once	NA	TGTGCCAGCAGTCCCGAGGGTAGGGCGGAGACTGAAGCTTTCTTT	CASSPEGRAETEAFF
TRBV7-9	TRBJ1-2	NA	NA	TGTGCCAGCAGCTTACGGCAGGACTATGGCTACACCTTC	CASSLRQDYGYTF
TRBV7-9	TRBJ1-2	NA	NA	TGTGCCAGCAGCCGGAGTGAGGGCTACACCTTC	CASSRSEGYTF
TRBV6-5	TRBJ1-6	NA	TRBD1	TGTGCCAGCAGTTTCACAGGGGCGGATAATTCACCCCTCCACTTT	CASSFTGADNSPLHF
TRBV4-1	TRBJ1-2	NA	NA	TGCGCCAGCAGCCAAGATAGAGGAGCGATTTATAACTATGGCTACACCTTC	CASSQDRGAIYNYGYTF
TRBV5-1	TRBJ2-3	NA	NA	TGCGCCAGCAGCCCTCAGACAGATACGCAGTATTTT	CASSPQTDTQYF
TRBV7-9	TRBJ1-4	NA	TRBD1	TGTGCCAGCAGCTTACGACAGGGCACTGAAAAACTGTTTTTT	CASSLRQGTEKLFF
TRBV7-8	TRBJ1-2	few	TRBD1	TGTGCCAGCAGCTTAATCTTCCGGGACAGGGCTCGGGGGAACTATGGCTACACCTTC	CASSLIFRDRARGNYGYTF